The 27 T cell receptor beta chains below were found in one sample sequenced in a study of OX40 agonist ivuxolimab in advanced cancers. Clones were read by immunoSEQ multiplex PCR, and TCRdb kept only the in-frame ones, dropping some. The data hold about 66,000 clones, with roughly four fifths observed a single time. This specimen was CD4+ or CD8+ T cells sorted from blood, taken in a trial of the OX40 agonist ivuxolimab. These TCRs come from an adult with an advanced solid tumor such as melanoma, head and neck, liver or kidney cancer.

The chain employs TRBV11-2 and TRBJ2-7, with 7 bases fitting TRBD2. V shed 1 base and J 4 bases; nucleotides not matched to a gene: 10. Germline assignment: CDR1 SGHAT and CDR2 FQNNGV. This CDR3 comprises 16 residues. The CDR3 sequence: CASSLAPVGAGYEQYF. The DNA for the CDR3 is TGTGCCAGCAGCTTAGCCCCAGTAGGAGCGGGGTACGAGCAGTACTTC.

The rearrangement joins TRBV5-8 to TRBJ2-1; the D is unclear. This CDR3 is 14 amino acids long. In germline, CDR1 is SGHTS, CDR2 YDEGEE. V lost 0 bases, J lost 8 bases, and 12 bases lay in between. CDR3 in amino acids: CASSLDSFRHEQFF. The CDR3 DNA reads TGTGCCAGCAGCTTGGATAGCTTCCGTCATGAGCAGTTCTTC.

The chain couples TRBV10-1 to TRBJ2-5; either TRBD1 or TRBD2 may supply D (6 bases each). Germline V CDR1 and CDR2: WNHNN, SYGVQD (reference sequence). This CDR3 spans 14 amino acids. Trimming pared 1 base from V and 11 bases from J, leaving 17 bases between. Here the CDR3 reads CASSEYGGPGEQYF. Here the CDR3 DNA reads TGCGCCAGCAGTGAGTATGGGGGGCCTGGAGAGCAGTACTTC.

The chain is built from TRBV28 and TRBJ2-7, with unresolved D. The V end was cut by 5 bases, the J end by 3 bases, with 5 bases between. The CDR3 totals 11 residues. The V gene's germline CDR1 is MDHEN and CDR2 SYDVKM. Here the CDR3 reads CASSSHYEQYF. The CDR3 DNA sequence: TGTGCCAGCAGTAGCCACTACGAGCAGTACTTC.

The J gene is TRBJ2-2, the V gene TRBV7-3; possibly TRBD1 or TRBD2 for D (5 bases each). CDR1 and CDR2 from the germline V gene are SGHTA and FQGTGA. V was cut by 3 bases and J by 7 bases, with 6 bases left in between. This CDR3 spans 12 amino acids. The CDR3 loop reads CASSLGVGELFF. The CDR3 DNA follows: TGTGCCAGCAGCTTGGGGGTCGGGGAGCTGTTTTTT. The entire variable domain, with the rest obtained from reference TRBV7-3 and TRBJ2-2, is as follows: GAGVSQTPSNKVTEKGKYVELRCDPISGHTALYWYRQSLGQGPEFLIYFQGTGAADDSGLPNDRFFAVRPEGSVSTLKIQRTERGDSAVYLCASSLGVGELFFGEGSRLTVL.

The chain joins TRBV19 to TRBJ2-7; 9 bases fit TRBD2. There are 16 residues in the CDR3. Germline V gene data show CDR1 as LNHDA and CDR2 as SQIVND (reference sequence). Losses at the gene ends were 3 bases for V and 0 bases for J; bases not matched to a gene: 6. Here the CDR3 DNA reads TGTGCCAGTAGTATCGCTAGCGGGATTAGCTCCTACGAGCAGTACTTC. Its protein product is CASSIASGISSYEQYF. Based on the CDR3 plus reference TRBV19 and TRBJ2-7, the full variable domain is DGGITQSPKYLFRKEGQNVTLSCEQNLNHDAMYWYRQDPGQGLRLIYYSQIVNDFQKGDIAEGYSVSREKKESFPLTVTSAQKNPTAFYLCASSIASGISSYEQYFGPGTRLTVT.

The V gene is TRBV5-5, the J gene TRBJ2-1, with D perhaps matching TRBD1 or TRBD2 (5 bases each). Germline V gene data show CDR1 as SGHKS and CDR2 as YYEKEE (reference sequence). The CDR3 covers 14 residues. Trimming took 4 bases from V and 10 from J, leaving 18 bases between them. CDR3: CASSPWDVRDEQFF. DNA of the CDR3: TGTGCCAGCAGCCCTTGGGACGTGAGGGACGAGCAGTTCTTC.

V gene TRBV6-6 combines with J gene TRBJ1-4; TRBD1 matches at 9 bases. After removal of 5 bases from V and 8 bases from J, the junction contained 6 bases not matched to a gene. Germline V lookup: CDR1 MNHNY, CDR2 SVGAGI (reference sequence). The CDR3 has 14 residues. The CDR3 sequence is CASSRGQGWEKLFF. The CDR3 DNA reads as TGTGCCAGCAGTAGAGGACAGGGGTGGGAAAAACTGTTTTTT.

The chain employs TRBV6-6 and TRBJ2-1, with 9 positions matching TRBD1. V shed 5 bases, J shed 6 bases, and the junction held 5 bases outside the gene matches. This CDR3 comprises 14 residues. CDR1 and CDR2 from the germline V gene are MNHNY and SVGAGI (reference sequence). CDR3: CASSPGQGLNEQFF. The DNA of the CDR3 is TGTGCCAGCAGTCCAGGACAGGGGCTCAATGAGCAGTTCTTC.

This chain links TRBV7-6 with TRBJ1-1; D call uncertain. Trimming shortened V by 2 bases and J by 0 bases, and 4 bases separated the two germline ends. The CDR3 length is 13 residues. From germline, CDR1 is SGHVS and CDR2 FNYEAQ. CDR3 sequence (DNA): TGTGCCAGCAGCTTATGGATGAACACTGAAGCTTTCTTT. Its translation is CASSLWMNTEAFF. Full variable domain (rest looked up from reference TRBV7-6 and TRBJ1-1): GAGVSQSPRYKVTKRGQDVALRCDPISGHVSLYWYRQALGQGPEFLTYFNYEAQQDKSGLPNDRFSAERPEGSISTLTIQRTEQRDSAMYRCASSLWMNTEAFFGQGTRLTVV.

The CDR3 DNA follows: TGTGCCAGCAGCGGAACGTTGAACGGACTAGCGAATACGCAGTATTTT. Encoded protein: CASSGTLNGLANTQYF. The genes are TRBV5-4 and TRBJ2-3; 9 bases map to TRBD2. The CDR3 has 16 amino acids. With V trimmed by 4 bases and J by 7 bases, 13 bases remained unmatched. CDR1 and CDR2 (germline): SGHNT, YYREEE (reference sequence).

The rearrangement links TRBV5-4 to TRBJ2-7; 12 nucleotides align to TRBD2. Per the germline V gene, CDR1 is SGHNT and CDR2 is YYREEE (reference sequence). The CDR3 length is 17 residues. V shed 4 bases and J 2 bases; nucleotides not matched to a gene: 10. The CDR3 here is CASSGGLAGTVAYEQYF. The CDR3, as DNA: TGTGCCAGCAGCGGTGGACTAGCGGGAACGGTGGCCTACGAGCAGTACTTC.

The chain combines TRBV5-1 with TRBJ2-6; no clear D gene. This CDR3 is 13 amino acids long. The germline V gene has CDR1 SGHRS and CDR2 YFSETQ. V was shortened by 2 bases and J by 3 bases, with 3 bases between the two germline ends. CDR3 loop: CASSFVGANVLTF. CDR3 nucleotides: TGCGCCAGCAGCTTCGTTGGGGCCAACGTCCTGACTTTC.

The chain recombines TRBV10-3 with TRBJ1-1; D is unresolved. Per germline, CDR1 ENHRY and CDR2 SYGVKD. The CDR3 is 11 residues long. Trimming shortened V by 2 bases and J by 9 bases, and 7 bases separated the two germline ends. Here the CDR3 reads CAISEGEKAFF. CDR3 bases: TGTGCCATCAGTGAGGGAGAAAAAGCTTTCTTT.

This clone showed up just once. The rearrangement links TRBV10-2 to TRBJ2-5; D not resolved. Looked up from germline, CDR1 is WSHSY and CDR2 is SAAADI. This CDR3 contains 13 residues. V was cut by 5 bases and J by 2 bases, with 9 bases left in between. The CDR3 sequence is CASSQDIQETQYF. In nucleotides, the CDR3 is TGCGCCAGCAGTCAAGACATACAAGAGACCCAGTACTTC.

This sequence joins TRBV2 and TRBJ2-7; possibly TRBD2 for D (5 bases). This CDR3 has 14 residues. V lost 5 bases, J lost 0 bases, and 11 bases lay in between. CDR1 is SNHLY and CDR2 is FYNNEI in the germline V gene. CDR3 sequence (DNA): TGTGCCAGCAGTTGGGAGTGGAGCTCCTACGAGCAGTACTTC. Translating it yields CASSWEWSSYEQYF.

The CDR3 DNA sequence: TGCAGCGTTACCGGGACAGTTTACGAGCAGTACTTC. Its translation: CSVTGTVYEQYF. V usage is TRBV29-1 and J usage is TRBJ2-7; TRBD1 agrees at 7 bases. There are 12 residues in the CDR3. V lost 5 bases, J lost 4 bases, and 5 bases stayed unmatched. Germline V gives CDR1 SQVTM, CDR2 ANQGSEA.

Note on this clone: Just one base apart from a much larger clone, this may be a read error. Other DNA variants within this sample encode the same CDR3. The V and J genes are TRBV2 and TRBJ1-3; D remains unclear. In germline, CDR1 is SNHLY, CDR2 FYNNEI. This CDR3 region has 13 residues. Trimming pared 4 bases from V and 3 bases from J, leaving 7 bases between. This CDR3 reads CASSGTLGNTIYF. The CDR3 DNA sequence: TGTGCCAGCAGTGGGACTCTTGGAAACACCATATATTTT.

The rearrangement uses TRBV19 and TRBJ2-7; TRBD1 is a possible D gene (7 bases). Per the germline V gene, CDR1 is LNHDA and CDR2 is SQIVND (reference sequence). The CDR3 contains 14 residues. The V gene lost 4 bases and the J gene lost 5 bases, with 15 bases spanning the gap. In DNA form, the CDR3 reads TGTGCCAGTAGTAGCGGGGACAGCATGGACGAGCAGTACTTC. It yields the protein CASSSGDSMDEQYF. The complete variable domain, with remaining parts taken from reference TRBV19 and TRBJ2-7, reads DGGITQSPKYLFRKEGQNVTLSCEQNLNHDAMYWYRQDPGQGLRLIYYSQIVNDFQKGDIAEGYSVSREKKESFPLTVTSAQKNPTAFYLCASSSGDSMDEQYFGPGTRLTVT.

This CDR3 is CASSEAFRNTEAFF. CDR3 in DNA: TGTGCCAGCAGTGAAGCGTTCAGGAACACTGAAGCTTTCTTT. The V and J genes are TRBV6-1 and TRBJ1-1; D not resolved. This CDR3 is built from 14 residues. Germline CDR1 reads MNHNS; CDR2 reads SASEGT. V lost 0 bases, J lost 1 base, and 6 bases lay in between.

The rearrangement joins TRBV7-3 to TRBJ2-5, with D perhaps TRBD1 or TRBD2 (5 bases each). Trimming pared 1 base from V and 4 bases from J, leaving 13 bases between. The CDR3 has 15 amino acids. Germline CDR1 reads SGHTA; CDR2 reads FQGTGA. CDR3 bases: TGTGCCAGCAGCTTAAGGGGTTATGGGGGAGAGACCCAGTACTTC. Protein product: CASSLRGYGGETQYF. The whole variable domain, filled in from reference TRBV7-3 and TRBJ2-5, reads GAGVSQTPSNKVTEKGKYVELRCDPISGHTALYWYRQSLGQGPEFLIYFQGTGAADDSGLPNDRFFAVRPEGSVSTLKIQRTERGDSAVYLCASSLRGYGGETQYFGPGTRLLVL.

The sample holds a few counts of this clone. This sequence joins TRBV5-5 and TRBJ1-5; possibly TRBD1 for D (5 bases). The CDR3 contains 14 residues. The V end was cut by 2 bases, the J end by 2 bases, with 8 bases between. Germline V CDR1 and CDR2: SGHKS, YYEKEE (reference sequence). DNA for the CDR3: TGTGCCAGCAGCTTTGAAGGGGGCAATCAGCCCCAGCATTTT. Translation: CASSFEGGNQPQHF. Full variable domain (remainder filled in from reference TRBV5-5 and TRBJ1-5): DAGVTQSPTHLIKTRGQQVTLRCSPISGHKSVSWYQQVLGQGPQFIFQYYEKEERGRGNFPDRFSARQFPNYSSELNVNALLLGDSALYLCASSFEGGNQPQHFGDGTRLSIL.

The genes are TRBV13 and TRBJ2-7, with 10 bases aligning to TRBD2. The V gene's germline CDR1 is PRHDT and CDR2 FYEKMQ (reference sequence). With V trimmed by 5 bases and J by 5 bases, 9 bases remained unmatched. There are 15 residues in the CDR3. CDR3 sequence reads: CASSPRLAGVNEQYF. Here the CDR3 DNA reads TGTGCCAGCAGCCCCCGGCTAGCGGGAGTCAACGAGCAGTACTTC.

The chain's CDR3 is CASSLGDSTGELFF. The CDR3 DNA sequence: TGCGCCAGCAGCTTGGGAGACAGTACCGGGGAGCTGTTTTTT. The chain carries TRBV5-1 and TRBJ2-2; maybe TRBD1 (5 bases). Trimming cost V 0 bases and J 5 bases, with 8 bases left between them. The CDR3 is made up of 14 amino acids. Germline assignment: CDR1 SGHRS and CDR2 YFSETQ.

There are a few counts of this clone. The rearrangement joins TRBV19 to TRBJ1-2; 9 nucleotides match TRBD1. The germline V gene has CDR1 LNHDA and CDR2 SQIVND (reference sequence). J lost 3 bases, V lost 4 bases, and 12 bases had no gene match. CDR3 length equals 17 residues. The CDR3 DNA reads TGTGCCAGTAGTACGCCTGGGTATCGGGACAGGGACTATGGCTACACCTTC. The encoded protein is CASSTPGYRDRDYGYTF.

The CDR3 reads CASSLSSGSTGELFF. In nucleotides, the CDR3 is TGCGCCAGCAGCTTATCTAGCGGGAGCACCGGGGAGCTGTTTTTT. The rearrangement uses TRBV5-1 and TRBJ2-2, with 10 bases matching TRBD2. Germline lookup yields CDR1 SGHRS and CDR2 YFSETQ. J was trimmed by 4 bases and V by 2 bases; bases with no gene match: 2. The CDR3 covers 15 residues.

This sequence joins TRBV7-6 and TRBJ2-5; D is possibly TRBD1 (6 bases). The CDR3 is made up of 15 amino acids. Germline V gene sequence: CDR1 SGHVS, CDR2 FNYEAQ. Trimming shortened V by 1 base and J by 2 bases, and 11 bases separated the two germline ends. The CDR3 protein is CASSLVNGQQETQYF. CDR3 bases: TGTGCCAGCAGCTTAGTAAACGGACAGCAAGAGACCCAGTACTTC.